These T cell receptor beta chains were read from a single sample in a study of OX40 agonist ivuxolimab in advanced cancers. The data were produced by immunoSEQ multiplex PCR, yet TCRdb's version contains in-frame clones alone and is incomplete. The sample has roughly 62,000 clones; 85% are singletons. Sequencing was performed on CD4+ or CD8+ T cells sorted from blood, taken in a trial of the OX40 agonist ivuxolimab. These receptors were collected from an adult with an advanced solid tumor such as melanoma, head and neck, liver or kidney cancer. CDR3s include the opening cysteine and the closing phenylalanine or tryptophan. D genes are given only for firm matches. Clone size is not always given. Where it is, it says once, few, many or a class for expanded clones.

TGCGCCAGCAGCCAAGAGGACAAGAACACTGAAGCTTTCTTT | CASSQEDKNTEAFF | - | TRBJ1-1 | TRBV4-1 | -
TGTGCCAGCAGCCGGTCGGGGGCCCAGGCCACTGAAGCTTTCTTT | CASSRSGAQATEAFF | - | TRBJ1-1 | TRBV11-2 | -
TGTGCCAGTAGTAGCTCAGGAGCCTCCTACGAGCAGTACTTC | CASSSSGASYEQYF | - | TRBJ2-7 | TRBV19 | -
TGTGCCAGCCAGCAACTCTCGGGAGGGGTCCCATACTTC | CASQQLSGGVPYF | TRBD2 | TRBJ2-7 | TRBV28 | -
TGTGCCAGCAGCCGAGGGTGGCGGGAGGGCGGTCGGGGAGAGACCCAGTACTTC | CASSRGWREGGRGETQYF | TRBD2 | TRBJ2-5 | TRBV7-2 | once
TGTGCCAGCAGTGCCACCCTCAATGAGCAGTTCTTC | CASSATLNEQFF | - | TRBJ2-1 | TRBV2 | -
TGCAGCGTTTCGGGGACTAGCCTGTTCTTC | CSVSGTSLFF | TRBD2 | TRBJ2-1 | TRBV29-1 | few
TGTGCCAGCCGGGGAGGCCAAGAGACCCAGTACTTC | CASRGGQETQYF | - | TRBJ2-5 | TRBV2 | -
TGTGCCAGCAGTATCCGGGACAGGGGGTATGATGGCTACACCTTC | CASSIRDRGYDGYTF | TRBD1 | TRBJ1-2 | TRBV28 | once
TGCAGCGTTGAGGGAGGAGCCCCCTACGAGCAGTACTTC | CSVEGGAPYEQYF | - | TRBJ2-7 | TRBV29-1 | -
TGTGCCAGCTCACCACAGGGGGGGCTCTCCTACAATGAGCAGTTCTTC | CASSPQGGLSYNEQFF | - | TRBJ2-1 | TRBV18 | -
TGTGCCAGCAGTGAAGCGGTAGCCCGCTCCTATAATTCACCCCTCCACTTT | CASSEAVARSYNSPLHF | - | TRBJ1-6 | TRBV2 | few
TGTGCCAGCAGCGCGGGGACGCTAGGGAACTATGGCTACACCTTC | CASSAGTLGNYGYTF | - | TRBJ1-2 | TRBV9 | -